The rows below give T cell receptor beta chains drawn from one sample of a study of early T cells in non-severe SARS-CoV-2 infection. In TCRdb, the 5' RACE reads were re-called with MiXCR into one record per CDR3 protein. Among 25,000 to 35,000 distinct CDR3 sequences listed, around 7% were seen once. The sample taken for sequencing was whole blood. Receptors originate from an adult who was a healthcare worker with PCR-confirmed SARS-CoV-2 infection or an uninfected control (not recorded which). CDR3s include the opening cysteine and the closing phenylalanine or tryptophan. Fields, in order: clone size, J gene, D gene, V gene, CDR3 protein, CDR3 DNA. D genes are given only for firm matches. Expanded clones are given a class, and other clones once, few, many or no size at all.

-,TRBJ2-3,-,TRBV11-2,CASSLGVHWIGGTDTQYF,TGTGCCAGCAGCTTAGGAGTCCACTGGATTGGTGGCACAGATACGCAGTATTTT
many,TRBJ2-1,TRBD2,TRBV29-1,CSGTSGKYNEQFF,TGCAGCGGGACTAGCGGGAAATACAATGAGCAGTTCTTC
many,TRBJ2-5,-,TRBV15,CATSRAGFTQYF,TGTGCCACCAGCAGAGCGGGCTTTACCCAGTACTTC
many,TRBJ2-7,-,TRBV5-6,CASSLDGYEGYEQYF,TGTGCCAGCAGCTTGGATGGGTATGAAGGCTACGAGCAGTACTTC
few,TRBJ1-5,-,TRBV12-3/TRBV12-4,CASSLPDQPQHF,TGTGCCAGCAGTTTACCGGATCAGCCCCAGCATTTT
many,TRBJ2-3,TRBD2,TRBV24-1,CATSSSGSTDTQYF,TGTGCCACCAGTTCTAGCGGGAGTACAGATACGCAGTATTTT
-,TRBJ2-5,TRBD2,TRBV28,CASSFPTGGGETQYF,TGTGCCAGCAGTTTCCCCACGGGAGGGGGAGAGACCCAGTACTTC
many,TRBJ2-5,-,TRBV7-2,CASSSAGLKGTQYF,TGTGCCAGCAGCTCAGCGGGCCTTAAGGGGACCCAGTACTTC
many,TRBJ1-1,-,TRBV27,CASSLREWTEAFF,TGTGCCAGCAGTTTAAGGGAATGGACTGAAGCTTTCTTT
few,TRBJ2-3,TRBD2,TRBV7-2,CASSLVASGKGTDTQYF,TGTGCCAGCAGCTTAGTGGCTAGCGGGAAGGGAACAGATACGCAGTATTTT
many,TRBJ1-1,TRBD1,TRBV4-3,CASSQDEGAVTEAFF,TGCGCCAGCAGCCAAGATGAGGGGGCGGTCACTGAAGCTTTCTTT
many,TRBJ2-1,TRBD1,TRBV11-2,CASSSGTGRDEQFF,TGTGCCAGCAGCTCGGGGACAGGTCGGGATGAGCAGTTCTTC
-,TRBJ2-5,-,TRBV29-1,CSVGKETQYF,TGCAGCGTGGGGAAAGAGACCCAGTACTTC
medium-sized,TRBJ2-6,-,TRBV7-9,CASQVSGANVLTF,TGTGCCAGCCAGGTATCTGGGGCCAACGTCCTGACTTTC
many,TRBJ2-1,TRBD2,TRBV7-8,CASSSLAGAHEQFF,TGTGCCAGCAGTTCCTTAGCGGGAGCCCATGAGCAGTTCTTC
few,TRBJ2-5,TRBD1,TRBV19,CASRDRAGETQYF,TGTGCCAGCAGGGACAGGGCGGGAGAGACCCAGTACTTC
-,TRBJ2-3,TRBD1,TRBV10-3,CATTGVLSTDTQYF,TGTGCCACCACAGGGGTCTTAAGCACAGATACGCAGTATTTT
-,TRBJ1-5,-,TRBV5-5,CASSWGEISNQPQHF,TGTGCCAGCAGCTGGGGCGAGATTAGCAATCAGCCCCAGCATTTT
many,TRBJ1-2,TRBD1,TRBV15,CATSRGTVDGYTF,TGTGCCACCAGCAGGGGGACAGTCGATGGCTACACCTTC
medium-sized,TRBJ2-1,TRBD2,TRBV20-1,CSARGVLAAQSYEQFF,TGCAGTGCTAGAGGGGTACTAGCGGCTCAGTCTTATGAGCAGTTCTTC
many,TRBJ1-3,TRBD1,TRBV3-1,CASSTSQGAPGNTIYF,TGTGCCAGCAGCACAAGTCAGGGGGCCCCTGGAAACACCATATATTTT
medium-sized,TRBJ1-3,-,TRBV20-1,CSARDNGGTIYF,TGCAGTGCTAGAGATAATGGGGGTACCATATATTTT
many,TRBJ1-3,TRBD1,TRBV29-1,CSVNTGETGNTIYF,TGCAGCGTGAATACAGGGGAGACTGGAAACACCATATATTTT
many,TRBJ2-1,-,TRBV12-3/TRBV12-4,CASSFNTGHTGEQFF,TGTGCCAGCAGTTTTAATACAGGGCATACAGGTGAGCAGTTCTTC
many,TRBJ2-7,TRBD1,TRBV28,CASSLRTGPSYEQYF,TGTGCCAGCAGTCTTCGGACAGGTCCCTCCTACGAGCAGTACTTC
-,TRBJ2-1,TRBD2,TRBV11-2,CASSSWGSGIAGYNEQFF,TGTGCCAGCAGCTCCTGGGGTAGCGGGATTGCCGGCTACAATGAGCAGTTCTTC
-,TRBJ2-5,TRBD2,TRBV6-1,CASVPKLAGGVAETQYF,TGTGCCAGCGTCCCCAAACTAGCGGGAGGGGTTGCAGAGACCCAGTACTTC
many,TRBJ2-6,-,TRBV29-1,CSVAGAGANVLTF,TGCAGCGTCGCAGGGGCTGGGGCCAACGTCCTGACTTTC
many,TRBJ1-1,TRBD1,TRBV29-1,CSAHRGRFTEAFF,TGCAGCGCTCACAGGGGGCGCTTCACTGAAGCTTTCTTT
many,TRBJ1-1,-,TRBV27,CASSFEGYGTEAFF,TGTGCCAGCAGTTTTGAGGGATACGGGACTGAAGCTTTCTTT
-,TRBJ2-5,-,TRBV12-3/TRBV12-4,CASSSTTSTPAF,TGTGCCAGCAGTTCCACTACTAGCACCCCGGCTTTC
few,TRBJ1-2,-,TRBV7-2,CASSLVAGDTNYGYTF,TGTGCCAGCAGCTTAGTGGCGGGGGACACAAACTATGGCTACACCTTC
many,TRBJ1-5,TRBD1,TRBV28,CASSVGQSSNQPQHF,TGTGCCAGCAGTGTGGGACAGTCTAGCAATCAGCCCCAGCATTTT
-,TRBJ2-7,TRBD2,TRBV2,CASRPRGSSSYEQYF,TGTGCCAGCAGGCCGCGGGGGTCGAGCTCCTACGAGCAGTACTTC
-,TRBJ2-1,-,TRBV29-1,CSSTSNNNEQFF,TGCAGCTCCACCTCAAACAACAATGAGCAGTTCTTC
many,TRBJ1-4,TRBD1,TRBV18,CASSPDRVEEKLFF,TGTGCCAGCTCACCAGACAGGGTCGAGGAAAAACTGTTTTTT
many,TRBJ1-5,TRBD1,TRBV20-1,CSASSSGQYSNQPQHF,TGCAGTGCTAGCAGCTCGGGACAGTATAGCAATCAGCCCCAGCATTTT
many,TRBJ2-7,TRBD2,TRBV20-1,CSARELAGGLHEQYF,TGCAGTGCTAGAGAACTAGCGGGAGGGCTACACGAGCAGTACTTC
many,TRBJ2-1,-,TRBV5-6,CASSPQAILNEQFF,TGTGCCAGCAGCCCTCAAGCGATTTTAAATGAGCAGTTCTTC
many,TRBJ2-1,TRBD1,TRBV11-2,CASSLDRRYNEQFF,TGTGCCAGCAGCTTGGACAGGCGCTACAATGAGCAGTTCTTC
many,TRBJ2-1,-,TRBV5-6,CASSLRSGTYNEQFF,TGTGCCAGCAGCTTGCGTAGCGGCACCTACAATGAGCAGTTCTTC
many,TRBJ2-7,-,TRBV20-1,CSAHTDSHVTYEQYF,TGCAGTGCTCATACAGACAGCCATGTTACCTACGAGCAGTACTTC
-,TRBJ1-4,TRBD1,TRBV6-6,CASQFRQGSEKLFF,TGTGCCAGCCAGTTTCGACAGGGGAGTGAAAAACTGTTTTTT
many,TRBJ2-1,-,TRBV19,CASGDIYNEQFF,TGTGCCAGTGGAGACATCTACAATGAGCAGTTCTTC
many,TRBJ2-7,-,TRBV2,CASSPDSNYEQYF,TGTGCCAGCAGTCCGGACAGCAATTACGAGCAGTACTTC
many,TRBJ1-5,-,TRBV6-2/TRBV6-3,CASSYREGSNQPQHF,TGTGCCAGCAGTTATCGGGAAGGGAGCAATCAGCCCCAGCATTTT